The 32 T cell receptor beta chains below were found in one sample sequenced in a study of T cell repertoires in aging, cancer and after chemotherapy. TCR beta rearrangements were amplified from peripheral blood genomic DNA. Rearranged V-D-J TRB sequences were amplified with a mixed TRB-A/B primer pool. TCRdb recomputed calls from the multiplex PCR reads with MiXCR, one row per CDR3 protein. The sample contains roughly 18,000 distinct CDR3 sequences, less than 45% of which appear only once. Specimen: blood. The source of these receptors is a human donor with a solid tumor.

About this clonotype: An end of the junction does not agree with germline; a read error may underlie this. The V call is TRBV4-3, the J call TRBJ2-3; 12 nucleotides agree with TRBD2. Germline V gene data show CDR1 as LGHNA and CDR2 as YSLEER. The CDR3 runs to 17 residues. The DNA of the CDR3 is TGTGCCAGCAGCCAAGATCTAGCGGGAGGGAGCACAGATACGCAGTATTTT. This sequence encodes CASSQDLAGGSTDTQYF.

The gene calls are TRBV10-2 and TRBJ1-4, with D possibly being TRBD1 (6 bases). This CDR3 region has 13 residues. V gave up 6 bases and J gave up 1 base, with 6 bases separating them. Germline V gene sequence: CDR1 WSHSY, CDR2 SAAADI. The CDR3 DNA reads as TGCGCCAGCAGGGACAGAACTAATGAAAAACTGTTTTTT. Amino acid sequence: CASRDRTNEKLFF.

The genes are TRBV30 and TRBJ2-3; TRBD2 matches at 8 bases. This CDR3 region has 15 residues. V dropped 1 base and J dropped 2; count of bases not matched to a gene: 5. Germline CDR1 GTSNPN, CDR2 SVGIG (reference sequence). CDR3 coding DNA: TGTGCCTGGAGTGAAAGCGGGGGATTCACAGATACGCAGTATTTT. This gives the protein CAWSESGGFTDTQYF. Full variable domain (outside the CDR3, taken from reference TRBV30 and TRBJ2-3): SQTIHQWPATLVQPVGSPLSLECTVEGTSNPNLYWYRQAAGRGLQLLFYSVGIGQISSEVPQNLSASRPQDRQFILSSKKLLLSDSGFYLCAWSESGGFTDTQYFGPGTRLTVL.

The chain recombines TRBV6-1 with TRBJ2-7; D remains ambiguous. Germline V gene lookup returns CDR1 MNHNS and CDR2 SASEGT. CDR3 length: 12 amino acids. V lost 4 bases and J lost 6, with 10 bases in between. In DNA form, the CDR3 reads TGTGCCAGCAGTGGCCCAGGTCCCGAGCAGTACTTC. It is translated as CASSGPGPEQYF.

The rearrangement joins TRBV7-9 to TRBJ2-3; maybe TRBD1 (5 bases). The V end lost 7 bases, the J end lost 1 base, and 15 bases lay between the germline ends. Germline lookup yields CDR1 SEHNR and CDR2 FQNEAQ (reference sequence). This CDR3 spans 15 amino acids. The CDR3 DNA reads TGTGCCAGCACCATTGGCCTAGGGGGCACAGATACGCAGTATTTT. It is translated as CASTIGLGGTDTQYF. Combining the CDR3 with reference TRBV7-9 and TRBJ2-3 gives the whole variable domain DTGVSQNPRHKITKRGQNVTFRCDPISEHNRLYWYRQTLGQGPEFLTYFQNEAQLEKSRLLSDRFSAERPKGSFSTLEIQRTEQGDSAMYLCASTIGLGGTDTQYFGPGTRLTVL.

The table lists this clonotype with a few counts. The chain combines TRBV12-3 or TRBV12-4 with TRBJ1-2; D call uncertain. V was cut by 6 bases and J by 0 bases, with 11 bases left in between. The CDR3 extends over 14 amino acids. The CDR3 DNA is TGTGCCAGCAGCCAACCGCGGGCTAACTATGGCTACACCTTC. It yields the protein CASSQPRANYGYTF.

This rearrangement joins TRBV19 to TRBJ1-2; D gene uncertain. Germline CDR1 is LNHDA and CDR2 is SQIVND (reference sequence). The CDR3 runs to 14 residues. The V end lost 3 bases, the J end lost 5 bases, and 13 bases lay between the germline ends. The CDR3 sequence: CASSIYSVQYGYTF. The DNA of the CDR3 is TGTGCCAGTAGTATTTACAGCGTCCAATATGGCTACACCTTC.

DNA for the CDR3: TGTGCCAGCAGTTCCCAGGTTAGAGCCGGGGAGCTGTTTTTT. This codes for CASSSQVRAGELFF. This sequence joins TRBV6-2 or TRBV6-3 and TRBJ2-2; no clear D gene. Trimming cost V 4 bases and J 6 bases, with 12 bases left between them. The CDR3 is made up of 14 amino acids. Germline lookup yields CDR1 MNHEY and CDR2 SVGEGT.

As to this clonotype: A read error may account for a junction end that differs from germline. V is TRBV6-1 and J is TRBJ2-6, with D possibly being TRBD1 (6 bases). The CDR3 is 15 residues long. Germline values: CDR1 MNHNS, CDR2 SASEGT. The CDR3 region is CATGQKNSGSNVLTF. The CDR3 DNA sequence: TGTGCCACAGGACAGAAGAACTCTGGGTCCAACGTCCTGACTTTC.

This clonotype is medium-sized by share. The rearrangement links TRBV19 to TRBJ2-3; D might be TRBD2 (5 bases). Trimming removed 5 bases at V and 6 bases at J, with 15 bases between. Germline values: CDR1 LNHDA, CDR2 SQIVND (reference sequence). CDR3 length equals 14 residues. The CDR3 coding sequence is TGTGCCAGTAGTCAGAGCGGAAGCGGCGATACGCAGTATTTT. Encoded protein: CASSQSGSGDTQYF. Filled out from reference TRBV19 and TRBJ2-3, the complete variable domain reads DGGITQSPKYLFRKEGQNVTLSCEQNLNHDAMYWYRQDPGQGLRLIYYSQIVNDFQKGDIAEGYSVSREKKESFPLTVTSAQKNPTAFYLCASSQSGSGDTQYFGPGTRLTVL.

This rearrangement joins TRBV27 to TRBJ1-6; D unresolved. V lost 5 bases, J lost 7 bases, and 9 bases lay in between. This CDR3 has 13 amino acids. Germline V CDR1 and CDR2: MNHEY, SMNVEV (reference sequence). The CDR3 DNA sequence: TGTGCCAGCAGTCCCCGGGCGAATTCACCCCTCCACTTT. It encodes CASSPRANSPLHF.

This clonotype has only a few counts. V usage is TRBV6-5 and J usage is TRBJ1-1, with 7 positions matching TRBD1. CDR3 length: 13 residues. V was pared by 6 bases and J by 5 bases, with 6 bases of the junction left unmatched. The germline CDR1 and CDR2 sequences are MNHEY and SVGAGI. The CDR3 DNA is TGTGCCAGCAGCGGGACAGTTGGGACTGAAGCTTTCTTT. As protein: CASSGTVGTEAFF.

The sample holds a few counts of this clonotype. The rearrangement links TRBV18 to TRBJ2-3; TRBD1 might be the D (5 bases). The germline gives CDR1 KGHSH, CDR2 LQKENI. This CDR3 is built from 15 residues. The V gene lost 5 bases and the J gene lost 0 bases, with 12 bases spanning the gap. The CDR3 DNA reads TGTGCCAGCTCAACCAGGGTATCTAGCACAGATACGCAGTATTTT. Amino acids: CASSTRVSSTDTQYF.

The chain couples TRBV19 to TRBJ2-1; D ambiguous. Trimming shortened V by 2 bases and J by 13 bases, and 27 bases separated the two germline ends. The CDR3 is 17 amino acids. From germline, CDR1 is LNHDA and CDR2 SQIVND (reference sequence). CDR3 DNA: TGTGCCAGTAGTATACAAAGCAACCCCCGGGCACAAGAGACCCAGTTCTTC. It encodes CASSIQSNPRAQETQFF.

This clonotype was seen more than once but under ten times. The chain employs TRBV6-1 and TRBJ2-7; 7 bases map to TRBD1. The V segment lost 5 bases and the J segment 5 bases; nucleotides outside the gene matches: 9. The CDR3 runs 14 residues. The V gene's germline CDR1 is MNHNS and CDR2 SASEGT. The chain's CDR3 is CASSTLTGRDEQYF. For the CDR3, the DNA is TGTGCCAGCAGTACCCTGACAGGGCGGGACGAGCAGTACTTC.

This clonotype was observed a handful of times. The CDR3 here is CASSPGTGGNEQFF. The CDR3 bases are TGTGCCAGCAGTCCCGGGACAGGAGGGAATGAGCAGTTCTTC. The genes are TRBV27 and TRBJ2-1; 8 bases are a match to TRBD1. V lost 5 bases, J lost 7 bases, and 7 bases stayed unmatched. The CDR3 is 14 residues long. Germline lookup yields CDR1 MNHEY and CDR2 SMNVEV (reference sequence).

This chain links TRBV12-3 or TRBV12-4 with TRBJ1-6; weak D call: TRBD1 (6 bases). V lost 6 bases, J lost 6 bases, and 6 bases lay in between. The CDR3 is 12 residues long. DNA for the CDR3: TGTGCCAGCAGACAGGGTAATTCACCCCTCCACTTT. Amino acid sequence: CASRQGNSPLHF.

The rearrangement links TRBV7-6 to TRBJ1-3; D unclear. Per the germline V gene, CDR1 is SGHVS and CDR2 is FNYEAQ. Trimming pared 6 bases from V and 0 bases from J, leaving 9 bases between. CDR3 length equals 14 residues. CDR3 in amino acids: CASSEQDSGNTIYF. The CDR3 nucleotides read TGTGCCAGCAGTGAGCAGGACTCTGGAAACACCATATATTTT.

The J gene is TRBJ2-2, the V gene TRBV6-5; D assignment may be TRBD1 or TRBD2 (5 bases each). CDR3 size: 15 residues. From germline, CDR1 is MNHEY and CDR2 SVGAGI. V was shortened by 2 bases and J by 6 bases, with 13 bases between the two germline ends. The CDR3 coding sequence is TGTGCCAGCAGTTACCGGGGCCGGGCGCCCGGGGAGCTGTTTTTT. Translated: CASSYRGRAPGELFF.

The chain has TRBV30 and TRBJ1-5; D perhaps matches TRBD1 (5 bases). Germline CDR1 and CDR2: GTSNPN and SVGIG (reference sequence). The CDR3 extends over 15 amino acids. Between the trimmed V and J ends, which lost 0 bases and 1 base, there was a span of 10 bases. The CDR3 here is CAWSVVGRSNQPQHF. The CDR3 region has the DNA TGTGCCTGGAGTGTAGTGGGGCGCAGCAATCAGCCCCAGCATTTT.

V usage is TRBV18 and J usage is TRBJ2-1; D is ambiguous. Germline values: CDR1 KGHSH, CDR2 LQKENI. V lost 3 bases, J lost 7 bases, and 7 bases lay in between. CDR3 length: 12 residues. The CDR3 reads CASSPTENEQFF. The CDR3 DNA is TGTGCCAGCTCACCCACGGAAAATGAGCAGTTCTTC. Looking up the rest from reference TRBV18 and TRBJ2-1 gives the full variable domain: NAGVMQNPRHLVRRRGQEARLRCSPMKGHSHVYWYRQLPEEGLKFMVYLQKENIIDESGMPKERFSAEFPKEGPSILRIQQVVRGDSAAYFCASSPTENEQFFGPGTRLTVL.

V usage is TRBV6-1 and J usage is TRBJ1-3, with 7 positions matching TRBD1. CDR3 size: 17 residues. From germline, CDR1 is MNHNS and CDR2 SASEGT. V shed 6 bases and J 1 base; nucleotides not matched to a gene: 12. CDR3 sequence: CASSGLGTAKSGNTIYF. The CDR3 DNA is TGTGCCAGCAGCGGCCTTGGGACAGCGAAGTCTGGAAACACCATATATTTT.

V gene TRBV6-1 combines with J gene TRBJ2-5, with TRBD1 identical over 8 bases. This CDR3 contains 16 residues. Per germline, CDR1 MNHNS and CDR2 SASEGT. The ends lost 1 base at V and 5 bases at J; junction bases unmatched: 9. CDR3 DNA: TGTGCCAGCAGTGAAGAGGCAGGGGGCGCAAAGGAGACCCAGTACTTC. Amino acid sequence: CASSEEAGGAKETQYF.

This clonotype came up a few times. V is TRBV6-1 and J is TRBJ2-2; 11 positions match TRBD1. This CDR3 is 15 amino acids long. Trimming removed 6 bases from V and 7 bases from J; junction bases left unmatched: 7. Germline CDR1 is MNHNS and CDR2 is SASEGT. Here the CDR3 DNA reads TGTGCCAGCAGCCTCGGACAGGGGGCCAGCGGGGAGCTGTTTTTT. As protein: CASSLGQGASGELFF.

Comment on this clonotype: Since a much larger clone is just one base distant, this may be a read error. The rearrangement links TRBV11-1 to TRBJ2-1, with D unclear. This CDR3 spans 13 amino acids. V lost 7 bases and J 7 bases, leaving 14 bases between the germline ends. From germline, CDR1 is SGHAT and CDR2 FQDESV (reference sequence). CDR3 sequence reads: CASTPHGVNEQFF. DNA of the CDR3: TGTGCCAGCACCCCACATGGAGTGAATGAGCAGTTCTTC.

The gene calls are TRBV6-6 and TRBJ2-7; 7 bases align to TRBD1. The CDR3 contains 14 residues. Germline V gene sequence: CDR1 MNHNY, CDR2 SVGAGI (reference sequence). With V trimmed by 3 bases and J by 0 bases, 2 bases remained unmatched. CDR3 residues: CASSYTGDSYEQYF. CDR3 nucleotide sequence: TGTGCCAGCAGTTATACAGGGGACTCCTACGAGCAGTACTTC.

This chain uses TRBV6-1 with TRBJ2-5; D might be TRBD1 (6 bases). In germline, CDR1 is MNHNS, CDR2 SASEGT. Trimming took 6 bases from V and 5 from J, leaving 13 bases between them. This CDR3 spans 13 amino acids. The CDR3 nucleotides are TGTGCCAGCAGGCTACAGGGTGGGGAGACCCAGTACTTC. Its protein is CASRLQGGETQYF.

J is TRBJ2-7 and V is TRBV18; D remains ambiguous. The CDR3 contains 12 residues. Between the trimmed V and J ends, which lost 1 base and 5 bases, there was a span of 6 bases. Germline V CDR1 and CDR2: KGHSH, LQKENI. The CDR3 coding sequence is TGTGCCAGCTCACCACAGTACCACGAGCAGTACTTC. Translated, it gives CASSPQYHEQYF. Drawing the rest from reference TRBV18 and TRBJ2-7, the complete variable domain is NAGVMQNPRHLVRRRGQEARLRCSPMKGHSHVYWYRQLPEEGLKFMVYLQKENIIDESGMPKERFSAEFPKEGPSILRIQQVVRGDSAAYFCASSPQYHEQYFGPGTRLTVT.

The rearrangement joins TRBV11-2 to TRBJ2-1, with 7 bases lining up with TRBD2. Looked up from germline, CDR1 is SGHAT and CDR2 is FQNNGV. The CDR3 has 17 amino acids. Unmatched junction bases numbered 15, after V lost 5 bases and J lost 5 bases. The chain's CDR3 is CASSPSLLAAIDNEQFF. CDR3 sequence (DNA): TGTGCCAGCAGCCCATCCCTCCTAGCGGCAATAGACAATGAGCAGTTCTTC.

The V gene is TRBV19, the J gene TRBJ2-7; 9 bases map to TRBD2. The CDR3 length is 14 residues. J gave up 7 bases and V 5 bases, and 9 bases lay outside the gene matches. Germline lookup yields CDR1 LNHDA and CDR2 SQIVND (reference sequence). CDR3 in amino acids: CASSLVAGVGEQYF. The DNA for the CDR3 is TGTGCCAGTAGTCTCGTAGCGGGAGTGGGGGAGCAGTACTTC.

The genes are TRBV5-1 and TRBJ1-4, with TRBD1 as a possible D gene (5 bases). The CDR3 is 14 residues long. Trimming took 4 bases from V and 7 from J, leaving 14 bases between them. CDR1 SGHRS and CDR2 YFSETQ come from the germline V gene. CDR3 region: CASSPGGGSEKLFF. The CDR3, as DNA: TGCGCCAGCAGCCCCGGTGGGGGGAGTGAAAAACTGTTTTTT.

The table lists this clonotype with a few counts. The V and J genes are TRBV19 and TRBJ1-5; D not resolved. Trimming removed 5 bases at V and 4 bases at J, with 6 bases between. The CDR3 runs to 12 residues. The germline gives CDR1 LNHDA, CDR2 SQIVND (reference sequence). CDR3 coding DNA: TGTGCCAGTAGTCTACCAAATCAGCCCCAGCATTTT. Translated, it gives CASSLPNQPQHF.